This entry concerns a single T cell receptor beta chain. Here immunoSEQ multiplex PCR was the method, and the copy in TCRdb shows in-frame clones only, minus some. The data contain 80,000 to 95,000 clones, 93% of them singletons. The source of the sample is a study of T cell changes during pregnancy in multiple sclerosis. Trimming removed 5 bases at V and 2 bases at J, with 10 bases between. This CDR3 contains 14 residues. CDR1 MDHEN and CDR2 SYDVKM come from the germline V gene. The sequencing here drew on peripheral blood, taken in the third trimester of pregnancy. The V call is TRBV28, the J call TRBJ2-1; D gene ambiguous. The source of this sequence is a female donor in good health, enrolled as a control in a pregnancy study. DNA for the CDR3: TGTGCCAGCAGTACCAGGCTCCCCTACAATGAGCAGTTCTTC. It translates to CASSTRLPYNEQFF.